This TCR beta chain was obtained from a study of T-cell memory formation after mild COVID-19. A word on this clonotype: The antigen is not known.

This CDR3 has 17 amino acids. The V gene's germline CDR1 is SEHNR and CDR2 FQNEAQ (reference sequence). V was clipped by 5 bases and J by 3 bases; unmatched bases: 16. General study results and limits: Contracting clones localized mainly to CM and EM when CD4+ and mainly to EMRA when CD8+. The second-wave clones peaking on day 37 were not confirmed as SARS-CoV-2-specific.

TCRdb reanalysed the 5' RACE reads using MiXCR and keeps one entry per CDR3 protein. The repertoire holds about 290,000 distinct CDR3 sequences, about 16% seen once, with approximately 23% in the top ten. Material for sequencing was PBMCs or a T cell subset sorted from them (not recorded which). The source of this sequence is a man in his late teens or twenties who had mild COVID-19 (a few samples of this study predate the infection). Cell type and time point are not known. The rearrangement links TRBV7-9 to TRBJ2-7; 7 positions match TRBD1. The CDR3 nucleotides read TGTGCCAGCAGCACCCTCCGCCCGGGACAGATAGTCTACGAGCAGTACTTC. Translation: CASSTLRPGQIVYEQYF.